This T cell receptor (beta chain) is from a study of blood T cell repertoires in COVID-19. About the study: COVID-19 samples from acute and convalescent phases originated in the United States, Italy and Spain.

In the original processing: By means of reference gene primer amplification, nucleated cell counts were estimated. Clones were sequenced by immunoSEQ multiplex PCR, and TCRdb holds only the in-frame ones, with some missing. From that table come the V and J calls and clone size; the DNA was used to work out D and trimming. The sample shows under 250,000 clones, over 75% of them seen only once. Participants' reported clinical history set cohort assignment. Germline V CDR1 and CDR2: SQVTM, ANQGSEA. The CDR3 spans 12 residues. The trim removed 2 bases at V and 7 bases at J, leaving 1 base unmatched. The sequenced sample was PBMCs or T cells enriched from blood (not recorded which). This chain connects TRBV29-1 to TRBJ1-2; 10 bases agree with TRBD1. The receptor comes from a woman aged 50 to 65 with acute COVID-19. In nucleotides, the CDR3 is TGCAGCGTTGAAAGGACAGGGGGTGGCTACACCTTC. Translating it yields CSVERTGGGYTF.